This TCR beta chain was captured by sequencing in a study of T cells in Graves' hyperthyroidism and ophthalmopathy. Amplification of TCR beta CDR3 regions used RNA as the template. Carried out on the TCR CDR3, a first-round RT-PCR used the HTBI primer set. TCRdb itself ran the multiplex PCR reads through MiXCR, one entry per CDR3 protein. The table records around 800,000 distinct CDR3 sequences, over 35% of them present only once. This clonotype was counted many times. This clonotype originated in a young man with Graves' hyperthyroidism. The specimen sequenced was blood.

The chain's CDR3 is CASSLWTYGETQYF. The CDR3 DNA reads as TGTGCCAGCAGCTTATGGACATACGGAGAGACCCAGTACTTC. This chain joins TRBV7-9 and TRBJ2-5; weak D call: TRBD1 (5 bases). Germline lookup yields CDR1 SEHNR and CDR2 FQNEAQ (reference sequence). V lost 2 bases and J lost 4, with 11 bases in between. CDR3 length: 14 amino acids. Based on the CDR3 plus reference TRBV7-9 and TRBJ2-5, the full variable domain is DTGVSQNPRHKITKRGQNVTFRCDPISEHNRLYWYRQTLGQGPEFLTYFQNEAQLEKSRLLSDRFSAERPKGSFSTLEIQRTEQGDSAMYLCASSLWTYGETQYFGPGTRLLVL.